This T cell receptor beta chain was found in a study of blood T cell repertoires in COVID-19. About the study: The samples span acute and convalescent COVID-19 from the United States, Italy and Spain. T cells, B-cell-depleted T cells, or PBMCs supplied cDNA or gDNA.

Germline lookup yields CDR1 SEHNR and CDR2 FQNEAQ (reference sequence). V shed 4 bases, J shed 9 bases, and the junction held 7 bases outside the gene matches. There are 15 residues in the CDR3. The protocol was immunoSEQ multiplex PCR, while the TCRdb copy is restricted to in-frame clones and leaves out a portion. Here the sample spans around 200,000 clones, approximately 85% being singletons. This rearrangement joins TRBV7-9 to TRBJ1-6; the match to TRBD1 covers 9 bases. The sequenced sample was peripheral blood. The clonotype originates from a man aged 60-69 years with acute or convalescent COVID-19. The CDR3 reads CASSSGTGMISPLHF. CDR3 DNA sequence: TGTGCCAGCAGCTCCGGGACAGGGATGATTTCACCCCTCCACTTT.